This T cell receptor (beta chain) is drawn from a study of shared clonotypes between healthy human individuals. Sequencing was performed with immunoSEQ multiplex PCR; in TCRdb, only in-frame clones are kept and a portion is missing. This table has approximately 2,000,000 clones, under 95% appearing once. J was trimmed by 3 bases and V by 9 bases; bases with no gene match: 7. The CDR3 is 14 residues long. The germline CDR1 and CDR2 sequences are MNHNS and SASEGT. The sequence was collected from a man between 18 and 29 years old in good health. Some clones in this sample may be carry-over from other donors' samples. The sample comprised naive CD4+ T cells from PBMCs. The subset denotes: CD45RA+ positively selected. V gene TRBV6-1 combines with J gene TRBJ1-3, with 8 bases aligning to TRBD1. CDR3 bases: TGTGCCAGTATTCAGGGGGCTGGTGGAAACACCATATATTTT. Translating gives CASIQGAGGNTIYF.